This T cell receptor (beta chain) derives from a study of OX40 agonist ivuxolimab in advanced cancers. With respect to this clone: The antigen remains unidentified.

Germline V CDR1 and CDR2: LGHNA, YNFKEQ. This CDR3 spans 15 amino acids. Between the trimmed V and J ends, which lost 4 bases and 4 bases, there was a span of 16 bases. The method was immunoSEQ multiplex PCR; TCRdb's version includes in-frame clones alone and lacks a portion of them. The sample holds roughly 66,000 clones; around 86% are singletons and the top ten take roughly 2.4%. Notes on the study in general: The CD4+ and CD8+ T cells in the blood had expanded clonally by week 6 at 0.1 to 3.0 mg/kg.

The V and J genes are TRBV4-2 and TRBJ2-5; D call uncertain. Sequenced material: CD4+ or CD8+ T cells sorted from blood, taken in a trial of the OX40 agonist ivuxolimab. The TCR sequence derives from an adult with an advanced solid tumor such as melanoma, head and neck, liver or kidney cancer. CDR3: CASSLNLGGGETQYF. CDR3 bases: TGTGCCAGCAGCCTGAATCTGGGCGGCGGAGAGACCCAGTACTTC.